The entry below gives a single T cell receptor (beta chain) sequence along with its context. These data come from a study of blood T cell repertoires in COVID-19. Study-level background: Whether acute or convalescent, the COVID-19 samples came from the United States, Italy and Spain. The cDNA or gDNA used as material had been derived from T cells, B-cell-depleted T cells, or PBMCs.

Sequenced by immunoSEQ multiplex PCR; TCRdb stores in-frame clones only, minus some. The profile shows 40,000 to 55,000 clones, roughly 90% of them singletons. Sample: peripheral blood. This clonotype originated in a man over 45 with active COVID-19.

CDR3: CASSLTTGLRGDYGYTF. The CDR3 bases are TGTGCCAGTAGTTTAACCACAGGGTTGAGAGGGGACTATGGCTACACCTTC. This chain links TRBV19 with TRBJ1-2; D perhaps matches TRBD1 (6 bases). Trimming took off 5 bases at V and 3 bases at J, with 22 bases between the two ends. This CDR3 comprises 17 residues. Germline V CDR1 and CDR2: LNHDA, SQIVND (reference sequence). The full variable domain, rest sourced from reference TRBV19 and TRBJ1-2, is DGGITQSPKYLFRKEGQNVTLSCEQNLNHDAMYWYRQDPGQGLRLIYYSQIVNDFQKGDIAEGYSVSREKKESFPLTVTSAQKNPTAFYLCASSLTTGLRGDYGYTFGSGTRLTVV.